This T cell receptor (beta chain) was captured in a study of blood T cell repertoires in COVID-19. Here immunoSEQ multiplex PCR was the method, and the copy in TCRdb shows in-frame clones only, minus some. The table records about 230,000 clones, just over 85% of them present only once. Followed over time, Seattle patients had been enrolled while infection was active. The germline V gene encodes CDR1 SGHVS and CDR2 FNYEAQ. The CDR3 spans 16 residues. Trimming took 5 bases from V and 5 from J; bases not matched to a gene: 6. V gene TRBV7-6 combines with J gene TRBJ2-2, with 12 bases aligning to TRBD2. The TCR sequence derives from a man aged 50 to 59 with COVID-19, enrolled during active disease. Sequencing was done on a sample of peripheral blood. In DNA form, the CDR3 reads TGTGCCAGCAGCGCTAGCGGGGGGGCCGGGACCGGGGAGCTGTTTTTT. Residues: CASSASGGAGTGELFF.